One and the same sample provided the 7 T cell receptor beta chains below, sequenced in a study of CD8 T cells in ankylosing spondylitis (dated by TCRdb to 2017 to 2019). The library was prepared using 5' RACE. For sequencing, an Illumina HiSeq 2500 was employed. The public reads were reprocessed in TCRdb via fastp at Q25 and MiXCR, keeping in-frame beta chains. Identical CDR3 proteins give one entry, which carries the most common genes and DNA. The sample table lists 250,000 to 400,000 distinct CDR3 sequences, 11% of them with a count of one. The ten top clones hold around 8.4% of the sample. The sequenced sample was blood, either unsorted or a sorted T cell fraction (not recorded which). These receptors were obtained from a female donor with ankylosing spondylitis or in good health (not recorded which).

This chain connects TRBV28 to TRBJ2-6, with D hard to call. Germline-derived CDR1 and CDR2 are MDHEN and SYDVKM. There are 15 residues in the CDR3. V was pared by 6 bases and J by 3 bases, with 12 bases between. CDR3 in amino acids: CASSRVGIGANVLTF. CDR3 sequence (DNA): TGTGCCAGCAGCCGAGTGGGGATTGGGGCCAACGTCCTGACTTTC.

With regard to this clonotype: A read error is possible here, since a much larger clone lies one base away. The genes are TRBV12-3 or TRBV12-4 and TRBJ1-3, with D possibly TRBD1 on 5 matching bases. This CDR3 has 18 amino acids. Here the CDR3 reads CTSSPLGRTPISGNTIYF. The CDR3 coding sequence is TGTACCAGCAGTCCCCTAGGGCGGACACCCATATCTGGAAACACCATATATTTT.

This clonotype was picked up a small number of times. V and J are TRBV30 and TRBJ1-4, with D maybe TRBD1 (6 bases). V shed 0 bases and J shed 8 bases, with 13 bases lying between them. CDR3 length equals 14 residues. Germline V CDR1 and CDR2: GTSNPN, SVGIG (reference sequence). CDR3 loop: CAWSVRGIGEKLFF. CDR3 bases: TGTGCCTGGAGTGTAAGGGGGATTGGAGAAAAACTGTTTTTT.

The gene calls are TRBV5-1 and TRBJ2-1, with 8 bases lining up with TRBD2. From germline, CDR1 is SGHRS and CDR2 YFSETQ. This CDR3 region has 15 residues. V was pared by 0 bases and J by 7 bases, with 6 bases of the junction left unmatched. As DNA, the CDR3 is TGCGCCAGCAGCTTGGTACTAGCGGCCCTGAATGAGCAGTTCTTC. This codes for CASSLVLAALNEQFF. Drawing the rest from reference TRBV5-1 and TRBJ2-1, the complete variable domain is KAGVTQTPRYLIKTRGQQVTLSCSPISGHRSVSWYQQTPGQGLQFLFEYFSETQRNKGNFPGRFSGRQFSNSRSEMNVSTLELGDSALYLCASSLVLAALNEQFFGPGTRLTVL.

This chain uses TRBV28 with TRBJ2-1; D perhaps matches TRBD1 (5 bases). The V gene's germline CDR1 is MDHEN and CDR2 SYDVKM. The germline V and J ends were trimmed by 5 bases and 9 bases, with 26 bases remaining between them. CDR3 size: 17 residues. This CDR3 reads CASSPLGALGAFGEQFF. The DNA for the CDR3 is TGTGCCAGCAGTCCCCTCGGTGCTTTAGGGGCTTTCGGTGAGCAGTTCTTC.

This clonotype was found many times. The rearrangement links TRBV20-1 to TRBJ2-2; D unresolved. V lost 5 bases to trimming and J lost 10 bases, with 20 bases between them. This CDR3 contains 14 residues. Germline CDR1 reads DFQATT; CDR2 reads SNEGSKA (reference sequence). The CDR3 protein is CSAPARLPSAELFF. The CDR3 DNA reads TGCAGTGCTCCCGCGCGTTTACCAAGCGCGGAGCTGTTTTTT.

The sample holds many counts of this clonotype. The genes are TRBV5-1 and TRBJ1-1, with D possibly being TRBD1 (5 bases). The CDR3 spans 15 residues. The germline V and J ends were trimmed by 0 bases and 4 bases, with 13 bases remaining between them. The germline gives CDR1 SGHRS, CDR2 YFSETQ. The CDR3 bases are TGCGCCAGCAGCTTGGAGGCAGGGTTGACCACTGAAGCTTTCTTT. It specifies CASSLEAGLTTEAFF.